This TCR beta chain was retrieved from a study of shared T cell receptors in the human thymus. Sequencing was performed with immunoSEQ multiplex PCR; in TCRdb, only in-frame clones are kept and a portion is missing. The sample carries about 610,000 clones, 88% recorded once. The germline V gene encodes CDR1 SGHVS and CDR2 FNYEAQ. The CDR3 runs 14 residues. Trimming cost V 5 bases and J 3 bases; bases outside gene matches: 6. The sample also formed part of further work on human thymus T cells.

Sequenced material: thymocytes. The sequence was obtained from a boy younger than two with a congenital heart defect. J is TRBJ2-7 and V is TRBV7-6, with 8 bases identical to TRBD2. The DNA of the CDR3 is TGTGCCAGCAGCCCGACTAGCGTATACTACGAGCAGTACTTC. The encoded protein is CASSPTSVYYEQYF.